What follows is one T cell receptor (beta chain) and its context. In TCRdb, the 5' RACE reads were re-called with MiXCR into one record per CDR3 protein. The table lists about 550,000 distinct CDR3 sequences, approximately 21% of them singletons. The sample originates from a study of T cells after yellow fever vaccination. The TCR comes from a man aged 25 to 40 who received the YFV17D yellow fever vaccine. Sequencing used PBMCs, obtained 15 days after the yellow fever booster vaccination.

CDR3 sequence: CATSNPGQGKNIQYF. The CDR3 DNA reads as TGTGCCACCAGCAACCCGGGACAGGGCAAAAACATTCAGTACTTC. This chain joins TRBV15 and TRBJ2-4, with 9 bases fitting TRBD1. The CDR3 has 15 amino acids. Germline V lookup: CDR1 LNHNV, CDR2 YYDKDF (reference sequence). Trimming removed 4 bases from V and 3 bases from J; junction bases left unmatched: 4.